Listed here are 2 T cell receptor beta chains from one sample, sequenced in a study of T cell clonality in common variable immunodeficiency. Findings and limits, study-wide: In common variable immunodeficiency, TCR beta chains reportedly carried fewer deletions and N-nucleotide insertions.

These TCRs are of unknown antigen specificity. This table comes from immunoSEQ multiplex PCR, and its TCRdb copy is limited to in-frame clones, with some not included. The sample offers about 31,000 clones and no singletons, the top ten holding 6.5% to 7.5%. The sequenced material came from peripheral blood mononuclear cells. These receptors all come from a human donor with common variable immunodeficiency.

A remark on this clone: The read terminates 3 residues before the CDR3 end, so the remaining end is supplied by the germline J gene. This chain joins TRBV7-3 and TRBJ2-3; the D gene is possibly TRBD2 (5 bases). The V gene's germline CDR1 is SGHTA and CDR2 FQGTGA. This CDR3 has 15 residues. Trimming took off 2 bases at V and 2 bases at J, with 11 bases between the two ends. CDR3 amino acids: CASSLGGPATDTQYF. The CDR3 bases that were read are TGTGCCAGCAGCTTAGGCGGGCCCGCCACAGATACG.

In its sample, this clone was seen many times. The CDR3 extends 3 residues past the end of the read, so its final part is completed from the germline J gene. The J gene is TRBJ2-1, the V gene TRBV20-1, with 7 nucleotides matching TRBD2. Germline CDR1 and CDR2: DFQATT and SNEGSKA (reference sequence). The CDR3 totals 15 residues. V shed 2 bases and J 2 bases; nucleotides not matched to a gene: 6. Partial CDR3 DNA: TGCAGTGCTAGACTTGTAGCGGGCCCCTACAATGAG. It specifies CSARLVAGPYNE. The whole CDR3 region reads CSARLVAGPYNEQFF.